The text below deals with one TCR beta chain. Its target is unknown. The sample originates from a study of post-analysis software for immune sequencing data. Looking at the study overall: Multiple sclerosis in the patients followed relapsing-remitting, secondary progressive and progressive-relapsing courses.

The length of the CDR3 is 17 residues. Germline trimming cut 6 bases from V and 5 bases from J; bases unmatched to any gene: 17. CDR1 and CDR2 from the germline V gene are SGHAT and FQNNGV. Carried by the TCR beta cDNA libraries were unique molecular identifiers. The authors obtained about 520,000 cDNA molecules from around 0.96 to 9.9 million T cells. Using its own MiXCR run on the PCR reads, TCRdb lists one record per CDR3 protein. The data hold hundreds of thousands of distinct CDR3 sequences, with 40% to 50% observed a single time. Study outcomes and limitations: Roughly five TRBV segments appeared more often in patients than in controls, and TRBV5-6, TRBV5-1 and TRBV20-1 were among these. Strong co-clustering by F measure linked samples that shared a preparation batch. Those with multiple sclerosis, the patient group, showed significantly lower normalized Chao1 diversity than controls.

The receptor was derived from a girl aged 10-17 years with multiple sclerosis. The rearrangement uses TRBV11-2 and TRBJ2-5; 8 positions agree with TRBD2. Source material: blood. The DNA for the CDR3 is TGTGCCAGCAGTTCCGCCGGGGGCTCGGGGGGGAGGGAGACCCAGTACTTC. Protein sequence: CASSSAGGSGGRETQYF.